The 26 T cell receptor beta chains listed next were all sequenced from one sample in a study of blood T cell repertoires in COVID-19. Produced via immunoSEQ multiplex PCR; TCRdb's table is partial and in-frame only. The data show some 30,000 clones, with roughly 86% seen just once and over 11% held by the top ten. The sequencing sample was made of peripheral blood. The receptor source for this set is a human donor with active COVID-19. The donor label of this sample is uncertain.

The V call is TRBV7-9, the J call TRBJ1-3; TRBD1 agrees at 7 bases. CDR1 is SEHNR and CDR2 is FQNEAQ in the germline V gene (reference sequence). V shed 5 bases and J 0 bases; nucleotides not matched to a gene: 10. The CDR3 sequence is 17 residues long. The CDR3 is CASSGTELESSGNTIYF. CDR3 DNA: TGTGCCAGCAGCGGGACAGAGCTCGAAAGCTCTGGAAACACCATATATTTT.

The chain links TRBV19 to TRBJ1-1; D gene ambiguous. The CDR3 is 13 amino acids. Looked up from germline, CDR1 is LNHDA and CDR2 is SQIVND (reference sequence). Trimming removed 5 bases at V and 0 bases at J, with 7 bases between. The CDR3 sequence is CASSEILNTEAFF. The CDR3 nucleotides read TGTGCCAGTAGTGAGATTTTGAACACTGAAGCTTTCTTT.

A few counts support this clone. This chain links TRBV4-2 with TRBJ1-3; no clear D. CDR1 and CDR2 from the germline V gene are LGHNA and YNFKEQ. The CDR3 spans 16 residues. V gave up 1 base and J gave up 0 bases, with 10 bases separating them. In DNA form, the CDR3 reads TGTGCCAGCAGCCAAGGACATCAAAGCTCTGGAAACACCATATATTTT. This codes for CASSQGHQSSGNTIYF.

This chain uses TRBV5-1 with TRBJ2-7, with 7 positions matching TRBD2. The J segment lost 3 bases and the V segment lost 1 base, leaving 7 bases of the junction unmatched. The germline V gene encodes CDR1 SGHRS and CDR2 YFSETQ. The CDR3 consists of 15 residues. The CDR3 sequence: CASSLRASGNYEQYF. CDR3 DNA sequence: TGCGCCAGCAGCTTGCGGGCTAGCGGAAACTACGAGCAGTACTTC.

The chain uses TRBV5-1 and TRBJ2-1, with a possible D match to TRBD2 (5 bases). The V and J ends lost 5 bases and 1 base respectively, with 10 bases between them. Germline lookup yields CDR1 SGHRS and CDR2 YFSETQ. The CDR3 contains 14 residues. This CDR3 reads CASRADQSYNEQFF. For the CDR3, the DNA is TGCGCCAGCAGAGCGGATCAATCCTACAATGAGCAGTTCTTC.

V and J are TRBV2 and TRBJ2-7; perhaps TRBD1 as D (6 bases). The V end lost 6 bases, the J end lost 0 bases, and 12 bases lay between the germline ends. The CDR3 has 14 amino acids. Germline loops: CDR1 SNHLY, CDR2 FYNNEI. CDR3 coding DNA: TGTGCCAGCAGACGACAGGTTAGCTCCTACGAGCAGTACTTC. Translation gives CASRRQVSSYEQYF. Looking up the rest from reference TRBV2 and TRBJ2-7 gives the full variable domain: EPEVTQTPSHQVTQMGQEVILRCVPISNHLYFYWYRQILGQKVEFLVSFYNNEISEKSEIFDDQFSVERPDGSNFTLKIRSTKLEDSAMYFCASRRQVSSYEQYFGPGTRLTVT.

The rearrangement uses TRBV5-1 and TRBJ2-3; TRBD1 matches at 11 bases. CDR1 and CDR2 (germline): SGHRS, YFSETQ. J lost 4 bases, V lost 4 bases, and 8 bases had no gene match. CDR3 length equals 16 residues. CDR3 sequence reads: CASSGRGQGASDTQYF. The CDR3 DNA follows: TGCGCCAGCAGCGGCCGAGGACAGGGGGCCTCAGATACGCAGTATTTT. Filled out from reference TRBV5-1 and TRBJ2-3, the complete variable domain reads KAGVTQTPRYLIKTRGQQVTLSCSPISGHRSVSWYQQTPGQGLQFLFEYFSETQRNKGNFPGRFSGRQFSNSRSEMNVSTLELGDSALYLCASSGRGQGASDTQYFGPGTRLTVL.

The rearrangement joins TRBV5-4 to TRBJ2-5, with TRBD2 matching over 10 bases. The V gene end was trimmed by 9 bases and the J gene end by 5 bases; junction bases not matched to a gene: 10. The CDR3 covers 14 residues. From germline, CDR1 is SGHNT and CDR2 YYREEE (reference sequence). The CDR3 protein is CATQRGGSGETQYF. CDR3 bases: TGTGCCACCCAGCGGGGGGGCTCCGGGGAGACCCAGTACTTC.

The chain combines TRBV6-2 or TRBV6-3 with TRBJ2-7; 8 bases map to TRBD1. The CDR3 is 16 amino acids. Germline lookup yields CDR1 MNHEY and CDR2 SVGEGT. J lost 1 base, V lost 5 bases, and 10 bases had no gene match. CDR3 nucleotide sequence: TGTGCCAGCAGTCTGGCTGGGACAGGTACATCCTACGAGCAGTACTTC. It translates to CASSLAGTGTSYEQYF.

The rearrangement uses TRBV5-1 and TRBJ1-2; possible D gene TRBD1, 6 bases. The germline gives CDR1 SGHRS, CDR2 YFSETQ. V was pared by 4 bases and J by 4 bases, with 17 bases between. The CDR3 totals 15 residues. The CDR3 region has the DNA TGCGCCAGCAGCCTGGACGGACAGCCTGCCTATGGCTACACCTTC. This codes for CASSLDGQPAYGYTF.

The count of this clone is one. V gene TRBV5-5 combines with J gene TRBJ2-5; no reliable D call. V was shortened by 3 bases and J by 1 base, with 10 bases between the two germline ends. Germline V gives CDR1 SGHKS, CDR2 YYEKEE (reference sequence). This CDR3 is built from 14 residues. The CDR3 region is CASSSDWFQETQYF. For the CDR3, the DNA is TGTGCCAGCAGCTCTGACTGGTTCCAAGAGACCCAGTACTTC.

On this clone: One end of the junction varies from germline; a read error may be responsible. Here the CDR3 reads CASSLRAGQPLF. The CDR3 DNA sequence: TGTGCCAGCAGCTTAAGGGCGGGCCAGCCCCTGTTC. The gene calls are TRBV7-2 and TRBJ2-7, with TRBD2 as a possible D gene (5 bases). The germline V gene encodes CDR1 SGHTA and CDR2 FQGNSA. The CDR3 runs 12 residues.

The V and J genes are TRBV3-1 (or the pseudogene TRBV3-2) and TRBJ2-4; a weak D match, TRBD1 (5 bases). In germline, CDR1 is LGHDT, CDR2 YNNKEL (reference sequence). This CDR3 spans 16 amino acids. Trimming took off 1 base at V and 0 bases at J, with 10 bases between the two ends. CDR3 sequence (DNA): TGTGCCAGCAGCCAAGGGGGCCATCTAGCCAAAAACATTCAGTACTTC. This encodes CASSQGGHLAKNIQYF.

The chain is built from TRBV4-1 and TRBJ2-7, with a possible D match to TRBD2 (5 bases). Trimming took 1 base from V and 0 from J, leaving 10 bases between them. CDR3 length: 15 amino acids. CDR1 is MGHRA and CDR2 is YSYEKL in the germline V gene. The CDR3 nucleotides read TGCGCCAGCAGCCAAGTAATGACTAACTCCTACGAGCAGTACTTC. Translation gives CASSQVMTNSYEQYF.

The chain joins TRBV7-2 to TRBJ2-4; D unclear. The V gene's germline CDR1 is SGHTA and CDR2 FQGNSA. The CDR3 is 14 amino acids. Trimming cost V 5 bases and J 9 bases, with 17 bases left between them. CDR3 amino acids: CASSLRYSLAIQYF. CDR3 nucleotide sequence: TGTGCCAGCAGCCTCAGATATAGCCTTGCCATTCAGTACTTC.

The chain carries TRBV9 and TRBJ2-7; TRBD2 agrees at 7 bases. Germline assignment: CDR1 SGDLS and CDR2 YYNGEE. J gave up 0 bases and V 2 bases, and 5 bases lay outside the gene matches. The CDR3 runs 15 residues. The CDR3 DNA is TGTGCCAGCAGCGTTACAGCGGGGAGCTCCTACGAGCAGTACTTC. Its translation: CASSVTAGSSYEQYF. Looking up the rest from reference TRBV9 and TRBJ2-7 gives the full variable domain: DSGVTQTPKHLITATGQRVTLRCSPRSGDLSVYWYQQSLDQGLQFLIQYYNGEERAKGNILERFSAQQFPDLHSELNLSSLELGDSALYFCASSVTAGSSYEQYFGPGTRLTVT.

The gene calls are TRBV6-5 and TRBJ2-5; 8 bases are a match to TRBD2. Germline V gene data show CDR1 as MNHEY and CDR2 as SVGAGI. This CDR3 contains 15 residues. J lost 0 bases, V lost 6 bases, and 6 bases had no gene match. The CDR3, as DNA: TGTGCCAGCAGGGCGGGGGGACAAAACCAAGAGACCCAGTACTTC. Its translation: CASRAGGQNQETQYF.

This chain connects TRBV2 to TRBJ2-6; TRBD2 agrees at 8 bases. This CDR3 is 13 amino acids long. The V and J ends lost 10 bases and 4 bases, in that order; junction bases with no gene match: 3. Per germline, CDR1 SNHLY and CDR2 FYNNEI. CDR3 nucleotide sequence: TGTGCCACCGGGGGGGCCGGGGCCAACGTCCTGACTTTC. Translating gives CATGGAGANVLTF.

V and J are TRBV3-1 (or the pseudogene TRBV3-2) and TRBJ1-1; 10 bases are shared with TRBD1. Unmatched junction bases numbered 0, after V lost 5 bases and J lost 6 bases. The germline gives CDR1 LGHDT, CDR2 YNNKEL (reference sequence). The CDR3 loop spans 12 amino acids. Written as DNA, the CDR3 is TGTGCCAGCAGCGGGACAGGGGCTGAAGCTTTCTTT. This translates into CASSGTGAEAFF.

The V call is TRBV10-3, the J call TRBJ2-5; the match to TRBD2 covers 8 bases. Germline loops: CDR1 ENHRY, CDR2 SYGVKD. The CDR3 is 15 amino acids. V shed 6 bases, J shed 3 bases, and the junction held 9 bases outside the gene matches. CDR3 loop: CAIRNSGGPEETQYF. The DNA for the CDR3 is TGTGCCATCAGGAACAGCGGGGGCCCGGAAGAGACCCAGTACTTC.

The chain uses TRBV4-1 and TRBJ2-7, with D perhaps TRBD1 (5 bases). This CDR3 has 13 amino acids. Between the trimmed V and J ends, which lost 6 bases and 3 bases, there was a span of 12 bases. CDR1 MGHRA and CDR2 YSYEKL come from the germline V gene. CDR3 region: CASSQGLFYEQYF. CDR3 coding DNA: TGCGCCAGCAGTCAGGGTTTGTTCTACGAGCAGTACTTC.

The DNA for the CDR3 is TGTGCCAGCAGATCGGGAGTGGGCCCTGGGGCCAACGTCCTGACTTTC. It translates to CASRSGVGPGANVLTF. The chain uses TRBV27 and TRBJ2-6, with D possibly TRBD2 on 6 matching bases. V shed 6 bases and J shed 2 bases, with 14 bases lying between them. The germline gives CDR1 MNHEY, CDR2 SMNVEV (reference sequence). This CDR3 spans 16 amino acids.

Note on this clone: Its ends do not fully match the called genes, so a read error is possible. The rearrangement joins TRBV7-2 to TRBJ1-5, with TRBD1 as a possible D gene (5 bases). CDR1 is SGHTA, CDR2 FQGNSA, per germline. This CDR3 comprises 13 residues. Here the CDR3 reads CASSSDSSQPQHF. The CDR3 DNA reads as TGTGCCAGCAGCTCAGACAGCAGTCAGCCCCAGCATTTT. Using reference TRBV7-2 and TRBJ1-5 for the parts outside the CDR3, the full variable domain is GAGVSQSPSNKVTEKGKDVELRCDPISGHTALYWYRQSLGQGLEFLIYFQGNSAPDKSGLPSDRFSAERTGGSVSTLTIQRTQQEDSAVYLCASSSDSSQPQHFGDGTRLSIL.

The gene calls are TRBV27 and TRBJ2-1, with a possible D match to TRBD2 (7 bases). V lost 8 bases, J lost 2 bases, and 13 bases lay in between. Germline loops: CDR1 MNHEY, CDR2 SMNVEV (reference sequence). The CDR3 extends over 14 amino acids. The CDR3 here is CASRRGGAYNEQFF. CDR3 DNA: TGTGCCAGCCGGAGAGGGGGGGCCTACAATGAGCAGTTCTTC.

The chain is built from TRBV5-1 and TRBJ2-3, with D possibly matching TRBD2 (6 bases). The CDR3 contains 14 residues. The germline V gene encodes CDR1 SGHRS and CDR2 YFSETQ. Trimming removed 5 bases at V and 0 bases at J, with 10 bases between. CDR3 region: CASRRDLSTDTQYF. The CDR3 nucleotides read TGCGCCAGCAGGCGGGACCTGAGCACAGATACGCAGTATTTT.

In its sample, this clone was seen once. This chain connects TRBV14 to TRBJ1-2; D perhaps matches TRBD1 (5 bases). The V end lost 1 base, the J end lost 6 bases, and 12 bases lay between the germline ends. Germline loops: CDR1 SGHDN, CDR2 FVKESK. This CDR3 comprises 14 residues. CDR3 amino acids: CASSQVGRGHGYTF. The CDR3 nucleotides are TGTGCCAGCAGCCAAGTCGGAAGGGGCCATGGCTACACCTTC.